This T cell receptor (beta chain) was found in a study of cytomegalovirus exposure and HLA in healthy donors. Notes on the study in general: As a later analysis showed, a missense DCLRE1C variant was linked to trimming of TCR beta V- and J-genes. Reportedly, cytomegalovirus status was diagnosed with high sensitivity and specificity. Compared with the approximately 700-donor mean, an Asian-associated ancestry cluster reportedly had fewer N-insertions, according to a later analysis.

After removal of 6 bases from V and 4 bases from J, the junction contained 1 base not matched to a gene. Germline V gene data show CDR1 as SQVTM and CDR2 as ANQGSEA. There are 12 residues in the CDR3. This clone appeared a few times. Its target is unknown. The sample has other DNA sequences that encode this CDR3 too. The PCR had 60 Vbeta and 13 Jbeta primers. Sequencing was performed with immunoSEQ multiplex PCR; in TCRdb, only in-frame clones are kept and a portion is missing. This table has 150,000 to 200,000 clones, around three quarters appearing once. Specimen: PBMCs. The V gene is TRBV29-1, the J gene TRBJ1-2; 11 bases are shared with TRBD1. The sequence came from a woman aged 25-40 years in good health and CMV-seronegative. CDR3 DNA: TGCAGCGTCGGACAGGGGGCCTATGGCTACACCTTC. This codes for CSVGQGAYGYTF.